This entry describes one T cell receptor (beta chain). Its antigen is still unknown. Qualities for individual bases were not recorded, and no much larger clone is one base off. This record belongs to a study of blood T cell repertoires in COVID-19 (dated by TCRdb to 2019 to 2021). Regarding the research as a whole: Collaborator samples came from the United States, Italy and Spain and covered acute and convalescent phases of COVID-19. The repertoires were made available in a free public database intended to serve as a resource for research on the immune response to SARS-CoV-2. Subjects who had been exposed to COVID-19, were actively infected with it, or had recovered from it provided the deeply sampled blood TCRbeta repertoires that made up the dataset. Where available, HLA class I and class II types were taken from metadata supplied by the sample provider and were not determined by assay-based typing. A de-identified subject ID, COVID-19 status, age in years and sex were almost always included in the sample metadata. The prospective study material was composed of cDNA or gDNA derived from T cells, B-cell-depleted T cells, or PBMCs. Samples were obtained from the ongoing ImmuneRACE study (first 160 participants) and from about 1,300 subjects provided by 6 global collaborators. Overall study results and their limits: The quantity of clinical and demographic metadata differed by source and by participant and was supplied without curation.

The CDR3 sequence holds 14 residues, the cysteine and phenylalanine included. Only the CDR3 part of the read is kept: 42 bases, read in frame from the first base. The germline V gene specifies SGHRS as CDR1 and YFSETQ as CDR2. Between the V and J ends, shortened by 1 base and 2 bases respectively, the junction contains 9 bases. The immunoSEQ Assay, a bias-controlled multiplex PCR, was used to amplify TCRbeta CDR3 regions from genomic DNA. The authors processed their data as follows. Within the assay, amplification of reference gene primers was used to estimate how many nucleated cells each sample contained. To quantify the absolute abundance of each unique TCRbeta CDR3 rearrangement, sequence reads were collapsed and filtered. Productive Simpson clonality was computed per sample as the square root of Simpson's diversity index over productive rearrangements. This immuneACCESS table, as held by TCRdb, lists in-frame sequences with V and J called but not all clones. Of the missing ones, under half trace to an unresolved V gene in checked studies; the others have no known cause. From that table come the V and J calls and clone size; the DNA was used to work out D and trimming. For this sample the table gives more than 100,000 clones, of which 80% to 85% were detected only once. The ten top clones hold about an eighth of the sample.

A second Seattle source provided samples from volunteer blood donors who had recovered from COVID-19. Collaborating institutions collected whole blood in K2EDTA tubes following their own protocols. For TCRbeta analysis, collaborator samples were shipped as frozen whole blood, as isolated PBMCs, or as DNA extracted from either sample type. This sequence was found in a woman aged 30 to 39 who had recovered from COVID-19. The chain was built from TRBV5-1 and TRBJ2-5, with TRBD1 as a weak D call on 6 bases. Sequencing used peripheral blood. The CDR3 region: CASSLNGQQETQYF. The nucleotide sequence reads as follows: TGCGCCAGCAGCTTGAACGGACAGCAAGAGACCCAGTACTTC.